Presented here are 19 T cell receptor beta chains from one specimen sequenced in a study of T cell responses to AZD1222 COVID-19 vaccine. Libraries were prepared by immunoSEQ multiplex PCR; TCRdb keeps only in-frame clonotypes and omits some of them. The sample carries about 200,000 clones, more than 90% recorded once. Sequencing used peripheral blood, obtained 28 days after the second dose of the MenACWY control vaccine. The receptors come from an adult who received the MenACWY meningococcal vaccine as a control.

The chain carries TRBV2 and TRBJ1-5; D is ambiguous. Germline assignment: CDR1 SNHLY and CDR2 FYNNEI. V was pared by 1 base and J by 4 bases, with 8 bases between. The CDR3 loop spans 14 amino acids. The CDR3 reads CASSEGRRNQPQHF. CDR3 bases: TGTGCCAGCAGTGAAGGACGACGAAATCAGCCCCAGCATTTT.

J is TRBJ2-1 and V is TRBV18; 7 positions agree with TRBD2. CDR1 and CDR2 from the germline V gene are KGHSH and LQKENI. The length of the CDR3 is 16 residues. The V gene end was trimmed by 0 bases and the J gene end by 1 base; junction bases not matched to a gene: 3. The CDR3 DNA reads TGTGCCAGCTCACCACCGCCTAGCGGATCCTACAATGAGCAGTTCTTC. It is translated as CASSPPPSGSYNEQFF.

This chain joins TRBV5-1 and TRBJ2-1, with D perhaps TRBD1 (6 bases). Germline values: CDR1 SGHRS, CDR2 YFSETQ. V dropped 4 bases and J dropped 10 bases, with 15 bases sitting between them. The CDR3 loop spans 13 amino acids. In DNA, the CDR3 is TGCGCCAGCAGCAATACAGGGAGCCGGGAGCAGTTCTTC. This sequence encodes CASSNTGSREQFF.

The chain carries TRBV3-1 (or the pseudogene TRBV3-2) and TRBJ1-2; D is uncertain. The CDR3 totals 15 residues. Germline V lookup: CDR1 LGHDT, CDR2 YNNKEL (reference sequence). V was trimmed by 0 bases and J by 8 bases, leaving 16 bases between them. The CDR3 reads CASSQDPLPIRGYTF. The CDR3 bases are TGTGCCAGCAGCCAAGACCCCTTGCCCATTAGGGGCTACACCTTC.

The J gene is TRBJ2-7, the V gene TRBV18, with 11 bases lining up with TRBD2. The junction had 4 bases not matched to a gene; V was cut back by 3 bases and J by 0 bases. From germline, CDR1 is KGHSH and CDR2 LQKENI. The CDR3 covers 16 residues. CDR3 bases: TGTGCCAGCTCACCGGGACTAGCGGAGTCCTCCTACGAGCAGTACTTC. Its translation is CASSPGLAESSYEQYF.

The gene calls are TRBV29-1 and TRBJ2-6; D remains unclear. Germline V gene data show CDR1 as SQVTM and CDR2 as ANQGSEA. This CDR3 spans 14 amino acids. Trimming removed 3 bases from V and 0 bases from J, with 6 bases in between. The chain's CDR3 is CSVDPGSGANVLTF. The CDR3 nucleotides read TGCAGCGTTGACCCAGGCTCTGGGGCCAACGTCCTGACTTTC. The variable domain in full, completed from reference TRBV29-1 and TRBJ2-6, reads SAVISQKPSRDICQRGTSLTIQCQVDSQVTMMFWYRQQPGQSLTLIATANQGSEATYESGFVIDKFPISRPNLTFSTLTVSNMSPEDSSIYLCSVDPGSGANVLTFGAGSRLTVL.

The CDR3 sequence: CASSDARYF. In nucleotides, the CDR3 is TGTGCCAGCAGTGATGCCCGGTACTTC. The rearrangement uses TRBV2 and TRBJ2-4; D ambiguous. Trimming shortened V by 3 bases and J by 15 bases, and 6 bases separated the two germline ends. The length of the CDR3 is 9 residues. The germline CDR1 and CDR2 sequences are SNHLY and FYNNEI.

The gene calls are TRBV4-1 and TRBJ1-4; D is unresolved. Trimming stripped 4 bases from V and 8 bases from J, with 11 bases between. From germline, CDR1 is MGHRA and CDR2 YSYEKL. This CDR3 spans 13 amino acids. The CDR3 DNA sequence: TGCGCCAGCAGCCCCTTCGTGGGGGAAAAACTGTTTTTT. Translation: CASSPFVGEKLFF.

The chain combines TRBV30 with TRBJ2-7; perhaps TRBD2 as D (5 bases). Per the germline V gene, CDR1 is GTSNPN and CDR2 is SVGIG (reference sequence). V lost 0 bases, J lost 1 base, and 10 bases lay in between. The CDR3 is made up of 14 amino acids. The CDR3 DNA sequence: TGTGCCTGGAGTGTACAGAGGGCGTCCTACGAGCAGTACTTC. Translated: CAWSVQRASYEQYF.

The chain combines TRBV3-1 (or the pseudogene TRBV3-2) with TRBJ1-4, with D uncertain. Looked up from germline, CDR1 is LGHDT and CDR2 is YNNKEL (reference sequence). CDR3 length: 14 amino acids. Trimming removed 3 bases at V and 5 bases at J, with 10 bases between. This chain's CDR3 is CASSHSNGNEKLFF. The CDR3 DNA is TGTGCCAGCAGCCACTCCAATGGAAATGAAAAACTGTTTTTT.

This chain joins TRBV12-3 or TRBV12-4 and TRBJ1-1; 7 bases line up with TRBD1. The V and J ends lost 8 bases and 1 base, in that order; junction bases with no gene match: 4. There are 13 residues in the CDR3. In DNA form, the CDR3 reads TGTGCCAGCCTCCGGACAGGGAACACTGAAGCTTTCTTT. Translation: CASLRTGNTEAFF.

This clone turned up a few times. This chain joins TRBV27 and TRBJ2-7, with D unclear. Germline CDR1 is MNHEY and CDR2 is SMNVEV (reference sequence). Deletions cut 8 bases from V and 1 base from J, with 15 bases between. CDR3 length: 14 residues. This CDR3 is CASSRTFGSYEQYF. The DNA of the CDR3 is TGTGCCAGCTCTCGGACCTTCGGTTCCTACGAGCAGTACTTC.

This chain links TRBV28 with TRBJ1-5; the D is unclear. Between the trimmed V and J ends, which lost 3 bases and 4 bases, there was a span of 7 bases. The CDR3 totals 13 residues. Germline V gene data show CDR1 as MDHEN and CDR2 as SYDVKM. The CDR3 nucleotides read TGTGCCAGCAGTTTTTTAGGTAATCAGCCCCAGCATTTT. This sequence encodes CASSFLGNQPQHF.

The genes are TRBV7-8 and TRBJ1-2; a possible D gene is TRBD1 (5 bases). The CDR3 loop spans 14 amino acids. The ends were cut back, 0 bases at V and 7 bases at J, with 12 bases in the middle. The germline V gene encodes CDR1 SGHVS and CDR2 FQNEAQ. The CDR3 loop reads CASSLAQGESGYTF. The CDR3 DNA follows: TGTGCCAGCAGCTTAGCCCAGGGCGAGAGTGGCTACACCTTC. The full variable domain, rest sourced from reference TRBV7-8 and TRBJ1-2, is GAGVSQSPRYKVAKRGQDVALRCDPISGHVSLFWYQQALGQGPEFLTYFQNEAQLDKSGLPSDRFFAERPEGSVSTLKIQRTQQEDSAVYLCASSLAQGESGYTFGSGTRLTVV.

V and J are TRBV6-1 and TRBJ1-2; D perhaps matches TRBD1 (6 bases). V lost 2 bases and J 4 bases, leaving 11 bases between the germline ends. This CDR3 contains 14 residues. Germline V gene lookup returns CDR1 MNHNS and CDR2 SASEGT. CDR3 region: CASSESGGGYGYTF. For the CDR3, the DNA is TGTGCCAGCAGTGAATCGGGAGGGGGCTATGGCTACACCTTC.

This chain connects TRBV6-2 or TRBV6-3 to TRBJ2-7, with a possible D match to TRBD1 (5 bases). CDR1 is MNHEY, CDR2 SVGEGT, per germline. V lost 4 bases and J lost 4, with 11 bases in between. The CDR3 consists of 13 residues. The CDR3 here is CASSSPAGYEQYF. The CDR3 DNA follows: TGTGCCAGCAGTTCTCCCGCAGGGTACGAGCAGTACTTC.

This clone occurred once. V is TRBV19 and J is TRBJ1-1; D is perhaps TRBD1 (5 bases). Trimming left V 6 bases short and J 0 bases short, with 11 bases between. Looked up from germline, CDR1 is LNHDA and CDR2 is SQIVND (reference sequence). The CDR3 spans 14 residues. CDR3 protein: CASRSQGLNTEAFF. The CDR3 DNA is TGTGCCAGTAGATCCCAGGGTTTGAACACTGAAGCTTTCTTT.

V is TRBV4-2 and J is TRBJ1-3; weak D call: TRBD1 (5 bases). V lost 1 base and J lost 3, with 16 bases in between. The CDR3 runs to 17 residues. The germline gives CDR1 LGHNA, CDR2 YNFKEQ. CDR3 residues: CASSQAGSGVSGNTIYF. In nucleotides, the CDR3 is TGTGCCAGCAGCCAAGCGGGCTCGGGGGTTAGTGGAAACACCATATATTTT.

V and J are TRBV27 and TRBJ2-5, with 11 bases matching TRBD2. Trimming cost V 6 bases and J 4 bases; bases outside gene matches: 4. Germline V gives CDR1 MNHEY, CDR2 SMNVEV (reference sequence). This CDR3 is 14 amino acids long. The CDR3 coding sequence is TGTGCCAGCAGCCTAGCGGGAGGTAGAGAGACCCAGTACTTC. Protein sequence: CASSLAGGRETQYF.